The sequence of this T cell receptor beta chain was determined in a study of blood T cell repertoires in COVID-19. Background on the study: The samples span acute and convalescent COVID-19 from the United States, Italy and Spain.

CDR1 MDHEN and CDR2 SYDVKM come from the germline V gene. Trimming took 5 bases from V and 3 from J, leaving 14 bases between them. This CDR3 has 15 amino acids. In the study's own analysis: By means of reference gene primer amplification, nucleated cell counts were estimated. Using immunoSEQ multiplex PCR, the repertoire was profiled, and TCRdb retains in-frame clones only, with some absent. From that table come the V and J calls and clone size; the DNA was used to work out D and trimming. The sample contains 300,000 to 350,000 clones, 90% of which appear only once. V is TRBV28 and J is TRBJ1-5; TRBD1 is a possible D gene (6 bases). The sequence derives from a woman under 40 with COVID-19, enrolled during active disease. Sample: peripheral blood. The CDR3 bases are TGTGCCAGCAGTGGACAGAACCTTATCAATCAGCCCCAGCATTTT. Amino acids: CASSGQNLINQPQHF.